This T cell receptor (beta chain) was identified in a study of blood T cell repertoires in COVID-19. Study-level background: Specimens from acute and convalescent COVID-19 originated in the United States, Italy and Spain. T cells, B-cell-depleted T cells, or PBMCs provided the cDNA or gDNA that served as material.

Sequencing was performed with immunoSEQ multiplex PCR; in TCRdb, only in-frame clones are kept and a portion is missing. The sample carries fewer than 250,000 clones, 65% to 90% recorded once. V lost 3 bases, J lost 3 bases, and 6 bases stayed unmatched. Looked up from germline, CDR1 is KGHSH and CDR2 is LQKENI. The CDR3 is 15 amino acids. Recruitment covered 25 or so US areas and drew participants whose ages spanned roughly 18 to 100 years. In assigning cohorts, the study relied on participant-reported clinical history. The receptor was isolated from a woman in her forties or fifties with acute COVID-19. Sequences were obtained from PBMCs or T cells enriched from blood (not recorded which). The chain joins TRBV18 to TRBJ1-1, with 8 bases aligning to TRBD1. The DNA of the CDR3 is TGTGCCAGCTCACCGACAGGGGATCCCCACACTGAAGCTTTCTTT. Translating it yields CASSPTGDPHTEAFF.